The clone carrying this T cell receptor beta chain was picked up a small number of times. Time point specified: cycle 4 day 1 (C4D1), after more than five weeks of nivolumab. Each patient's relapse followed autologous stem cell transplantation, and brentuximab vedotin exposure varied. Some clones are missing from TCRdb's copy, which holds only in-frame ones; the method was immunoSEQ multiplex PCR. This repertoire shows about 93,000 clones, around 80% found once; its top ten account for about 9.4%. The data stem from a study of PD-1 blockade in classical Hodgkin lymphoma. Overall study: Nivolumab was given intravenously to patients at 3 mg/kg every 2 weeks.

Germline values: CDR1 MNHEY, CDR2 SMNVEV (reference sequence). The ends were cut back, 7 bases at V and 3 bases at J, with 29 bases in the middle. The CDR3 length is 19 residues. V usage is TRBV27 and J usage is TRBJ2-3, with D possibly TRBD1 on 11 matching bases. This sequence originates from a human donor with classical Hodgkin lymphoma. Sequencing used peripheral blood mononuclear cells (PBMCs), obtained before the fourth cycle of nivolumab. The CDR3 loop reads CASTNPGQGASGRTDTQYF. In DNA, the CDR3 is TGTGCCAGCACGAACCCCGGACAGGGGGCTAGCGGGAGAACAGATACGCAGTATTTT.